The rows below give T cell receptor beta chains drawn from one sample of a study of OX40 agonist ivuxolimab in advanced cancers. Libraries were prepared by immunoSEQ multiplex PCR; TCRdb keeps only in-frame clonotypes and omits some of them. The sample contains about 83,000 clones, about 85% of which appear only once. The source material was CD4+ or CD8+ T cells sorted from blood, sampled in a trial of the OX40 agonist ivuxolimab. All receptors come from an adult with an advanced solid tumor such as melanoma, head and neck, liver or kidney cancer. CDR3s include the opening cysteine and the closing phenylalanine or tryptophan. The D gene is left open where the match is weak. For some rows the clone size is stated as once, few or many, or as a class when expanded; others skip it.

d_gene,v_gene,j_gene,abundance,CDR3nt,CDR3aa
-,TRBV6-1,TRBJ1-2,-,TGTGCCGCGGAAAGGGACCTCTTGCGCGGCTACACCTTC,CAAERDLLRGYTF
-,TRBV6-6,TRBJ1-5,-,TGTGCCAGCAGTTCGCGACAGGCCGTCAATCAGCCCCAGCATTTT,CASSSRQAVNQPQHF
-,TRBV6-5,TRBJ1-5,-,TGTGCCAGCAGTGACCACCAGCCCCAGCATTTT,CASSDHQPQHF
-,TRBV7-9,TRBJ2-6,-,TGTGCCAGCAGCTTCCCAGGGAGGTTAGTTTCTGGGGCCAACGTCCTGACTTTC,CASSFPGRLVSGANVLTF
-,TRBV2,TRBJ1-3,once,TGTGCCAGCAGTGGTCTCCGGGCCCCCTCTGGAAACACCATATATTTT,CASSGLRAPSGNTIYF
-,TRBV7-3,TRBJ2-5,-,TGTGCCAGCAGTCGAAACGGGGGCAGGGAGACCCAGTACTTC,CASSRNGGRETQYF
-,TRBV7-9,TRBJ1-6,-,TGTGCCAGCAGCTTAGCGTCGGAGTATTCACCCCTCCACTTT,CASSLASEYSPLHF
-,TRBV21-1,TRBJ1-2,-,TGTGCCAGCAGCAAAGCGGCCGGACAGGGGCACGATAACTATGGCTACACCTTC,CASSKAAGQGHDNYGYTF
TRBD1,TRBV6-6,TRBJ1-1,-,TGTGCCAGCACCCCGACAGGGACGAACACTGAAGCTTTCTTT,CASTPTGTNTEAFF
-,TRBV2,TRBJ2-5,-,TGTGCCAGCAGTGAGGGGAACCAAGAGACCCAGTACTTC,CASSEGNQETQYF
-,TRBV7-9,TRBJ1-2,-,TGTGCCAGCAGCTTAGTGCTCGGGGGCAGGTTCTATGGCTACACCTTC,CASSLVLGGRFYGYTF
-,TRBV5-1,TRBJ2-3,-,TGCGCCAGCAGCTTGGCCCAAAGGGGAGATACGCAGTATTTT,CASSLAQRGDTQYF
-,TRBV5-1,TRBJ2-3,-,TGCGCCAGCAGCTTGGTAGACGACACAGATACGCAGTATTTT,CASSLVDDTDTQYF
TRBD1,TRBV6-1,TRBJ1-5,once,TGTGCCAGCAGTGAAGCGGCTGGAGGGGGCAGGAGCAATCAGCCCCAGCATTTT,CASSEAAGGGRSNQPQHF
TRBD1,TRBV12-5,TRBJ2-1,few,TGTGCTAGCTCTACAGGGGGATCATACAATGAGCAGTTCTTC,CASSTGGSYNEQFF
-,TRBV18,TRBJ2-3,-,TGTGCCAGCTCTACAAAACAGGTCACAGATACGCAGTATTTT,CASSTKQVTDTQYF
-,TRBV6-6,TRBJ2-6,-,TGTGCCGGCGCGCGGGGCCACTCTGGGGCCAACGTCCTGACTTTC,CAGARGHSGANVLTF
TRBD2,TRBV19,TRBJ2-2,-,TGTGCCAGTAGTATAAGAGGAGGGACTAGTCGCACCGGGGAGCTGTTTTTT,CASSIRGGTSRTGELFF
TRBD1,TRBV10-3,TRBJ2-4,-,TGTGCCATCAGCGACGGGACAGGGGCTAACATTCAGTACTTC,CAISDGTGANIQYF
-,TRBV7-6,TRBJ1-6,-,TGTGCCAGCAGCCACCCAGGGTCACCCCTCCACTTT,CASSHPGSPLHF
-,TRBV4-1,TRBJ2-7,-,TGCGCCAGCAGCCAAGATCCTAGACAGCCTCGCTCCTACGAGCAGTACTTC,CASSQDPRQPRSYEQYF
-,TRBV2,TRBJ2-1,once,TGTGCCAGCAGCCCCCGGACAGGCCGGGGGGATGAGCAGTTCTTC,CASSPRTGRGDEQFF
-,TRBV30,TRBJ2-3,-,TGTGCCTGGACAGATACGCAGTATTTT,CAWTDTQYF
-,TRBV10-3,TRBJ1-3,-,TGTGCCACCACAGGGTCGGCCGGAAACACCATATATTTT,CATTGSAGNTIYF